These 19 T cell receptor beta chains were all obtained from the same sample, sequenced in a study of control samples from healthy donors and cancer patients. Repertoires were generated with immunoSEQ multiplex PCR, while TCRdb's copy carries only in-frame clones and drops some. The data contain fewer than 120,000 clones, 85% to 90% of them singletons. Source material: PBMCs. The receptors shown here come from a woman aged 55-70 years with lung cancer.

The rearrangement joins TRBV6-1 to TRBJ2-1; no clear D. The CDR3 length is 16 residues. Trimming stripped 1 base from V and 0 bases from J, with 10 bases between. CDR1 and CDR2 from the germline V gene are MNHNS and SASEGT. The CDR3 coding sequence is TGTGCCAGCAGTGAAGGGGTTTATAGCTCCTACAATGAGCAGTTCTTC. Protein sequence: CASSEGVYSSYNEQFF.

V usage is TRBV6-2 or TRBV6-3 and J usage is TRBJ1-1, with D uncertain. The CDR3 runs to 14 residues. CDR1 MNHEY and CDR2 SVGEGT come from the germline V gene. The V gene lost 2 bases and the J gene lost 1 base, with 8 bases spanning the gap. The CDR3 sequence is CASSYRDTNTEAFF. The CDR3 DNA sequence: TGTGCCAGCAGTTACCGGGATACGAACACTGAAGCTTTCTTT.

The CDR3 is CASSFQTSLKETQYF. For the CDR3, the DNA is TGTGCCAGCAGCTTCCAGACTAGCTTAAAAGAGACCCAGTACTTC. This sequence joins TRBV7-2 and TRBJ2-5; 7 positions match TRBD2. Germline CDR1 and CDR2: SGHTA and FQGNSA. This CDR3 comprises 15 residues. The V gene end was trimmed by 3 bases and the J gene end by 3 bases; junction bases not matched to a gene: 7.

Only one count was recorded for this clone. The gene calls are TRBV24-1 and TRBJ2-7, with D perhaps matching TRBD2 (6 bases). The germline CDR1 and CDR2 sequences are KGHDR and SFDVKD. The CDR3 loop spans 14 amino acids. Trimming took off 9 bases at V and 2 bases at J, with 16 bases between the two ends. Written as DNA, the CDR3 is TGTGCCACCTCCCCGGGACTCGGAGCCTACGAGCAGTACTTC. This gives the protein CATSPGLGAYEQYF.

This clone has only a few counts. The CDR3 protein is CASSFWLLAATDTQYF. CDR3 nucleotides: TGTGCCAGCAGCTTTTGGCTACTAGCGGCCACAGATACGCAGTATTTT. The rearrangement joins TRBV5-6 to TRBJ2-3; 8 bases line up with TRBD2. In germline, CDR1 is SGHDT, CDR2 YYEEEE. This CDR3 region has 16 residues. V shed 2 bases and J 2 bases; nucleotides not matched to a gene: 7.

This chain uses TRBV6-2 or TRBV6-3 with TRBJ1-1; weak D call: TRBD1 (5 bases). The length of the CDR3 is 18 residues. Germline values: CDR1 MNHEY, CDR2 SVGEGT. V was trimmed by 0 bases and J by 0 bases, leaving 17 bases between them. CDR3 sequence (DNA): TGTGCCAGCAGTTACTCGCCGGCCAGGGCGTATATGAACACTGAAGCTTTCTTT. This translates into CASSYSPARAYMNTEAFF.

The chain has TRBV5-1 and TRBJ2-5, with 9 positions matching TRBD2. The CDR3 is 15 amino acids. Per the germline V gene, CDR1 is SGHRS and CDR2 is YFSETQ. Losses at the gene ends were 2 bases for V and 5 bases for J; bases not matched to a gene: 7. CDR3 in DNA: TGCGCCAGCAGCTTAACTAGCGGGCTAGGGGAGACCCAGTACTTC. Encoded protein: CASSLTSGLGETQYF.

The chain has TRBV11-3 and TRBJ2-1; TRBD2 matches 12 bases. V lost 1 base to trimming and J lost 9 bases; unmatched junction nucleotides: 4. Germline CDR1 reads SGHNT; CDR2 reads YENEEA. CDR3 size: 15 residues. The CDR3 DNA is TGTGCCAGCAGCTTAGCGGCTAGCGGGAGGGTTGAGCAGTTCTTC. Protein sequence: CASSLAASGRVEQFF.

The genes are TRBV29-1 and TRBJ1-3, with D tentatively TRBD1 (5 bases). The CDR3 length is 12 residues. Germline CDR1 and CDR2: SQVTM and ANQGSEA. The V end was cut by 4 bases, the J end by 4 bases, with 8 bases between. The CDR3: CSVGQGGNTIYF. CDR3 in DNA: TGCAGCGTTGGGCAGGGAGGAAACACCATATATTTT.

This clone was detected ten times or more. The rearrangement joins TRBV5-5 to TRBJ1-1; D not resolved. Trimming cost V 1 base and J 1 base, with 5 bases left between them. This CDR3 contains 13 residues. Germline CDR1 SGHKS, CDR2 YYEKEE (reference sequence). The CDR3 protein is CASSLKGNTEAFF. CDR3 sequence (DNA): TGTGCCAGCAGCTTGAAAGGGAACACTGAAGCTTTCTTT.

The CDR3 reads CASSIQQGVGGYTF. The CDR3 DNA sequence: TGTGCCAGTAGTATTCAACAGGGGGTCGGGGGCTACACCTTC. This chain joins TRBV19 and TRBJ1-2; TRBD1 matches 8 bases. CDR1 is LNHDA and CDR2 is SQIVND in the germline V gene (reference sequence). CDR3 length equals 14 residues. V dropped 3 bases and J dropped 8; count of bases not matched to a gene: 8.

Here the CDR3 reads CASSISIQQYF. As DNA, the CDR3 is TGTGCCAGCAGCATCAGTATACAGCAGTACTTC. V is TRBV6-2 or TRBV6-3 and J is TRBJ2-7; D uncertain. CDR1 and CDR2 from the germline V gene are MNHEY and SVGEGT. V shed 6 bases and J shed 8 bases, with 11 bases lying between them. This CDR3 region has 11 residues.

The V call is TRBV20-1, the J call TRBJ1-1; D uncertain. Germline V gene sequence: CDR1 DFQATT, CDR2 SNEGSKA (reference sequence). V gave up 3 bases and J gave up 1 base, with 18 bases separating them. The CDR3 runs to 16 residues. CDR3 protein: CSASFRPKDRNTEAFF. The DNA of the CDR3 is TGCAGTGCTAGTTTCAGGCCGAAGGACCGGAACACTGAAGCTTTCTTT.

The chain joins TRBV29-1 to TRBJ1-2, with TRBD1 as a possible D gene (6 bases). CDR3 length: 14 amino acids. Germline-derived CDR1 and CDR2 are SQVTM and ANQGSEA. V was cut by 7 bases and J by 3 bases, with 18 bases left in between. The CDR3 spells CSGSQGSGDYGYTF. In nucleotides, the CDR3 is TGCAGCGGTTCACAGGGCTCCGGAGACTATGGCTACACCTTC.

This chain links TRBV19 with TRBJ1-5; 11 bases map to TRBD1. V dropped 1 base and J dropped 4; count of bases not matched to a gene: 3. The CDR3 sequence is 16 residues long. Germline V gives CDR1 LNHDA, CDR2 SQIVND (reference sequence). The CDR3 loop reads CASSIAGDRGNQPQHF. In DNA, the CDR3 is TGTGCCAGTAGTATAGCCGGGGACAGGGGGAATCAGCCCCAGCATTTT.

The gene calls are TRBV2 and TRBJ1-3, with D unclear. V was clipped by 4 bases and J by 0 bases, with 10 bases between them. The CDR3 spans 15 residues. The germline V gene has CDR1 SNHLY and CDR2 FYNNEI. The CDR3 nucleotides read TGTGCCAGCAGTGTGTCGGCAAACTCTGGAAACACCATATATTTT. Translating it yields CASSVSANSGNTIYF.

The rearrangement links TRBV18 to TRBJ2-5; D possibly uses TRBD1 or TRBD2 (5 bases each). V lost 0 bases and J lost 1, with 6 bases in between. The CDR3 is 14 residues long. Germline assignment: CDR1 KGHSH and CDR2 LQKENI. Written as DNA, the CDR3 is TGTGCCAGCTCACCACCGGGGGTCCAAGAGACCCAGTACTTC. Protein product: CASSPPGVQETQYF. Full variable domain (rest looked up from reference TRBV18 and TRBJ2-5): NAGVMQNPRHLVRRRGQEARLRCSPMKGHSHVYWYRQLPEEGLKFMVYLQKENIIDESGMPKERFSAEFPKEGPSILRIQQVVRGDSAAYFCASSPPGVQETQYFGPGTRLLVL.

This chain joins TRBV6-6 and TRBJ2-1; TRBD1 is a possible D gene (6 bases). Germline CDR1 and CDR2: MNHNY and SVGAGI (reference sequence). The V end was cut by 5 bases, the J end by 6 bases, with 8 bases between. This CDR3 region has 12 residues. The CDR3: CASSGDINEQFF. The CDR3 nucleotides read TGTGCCAGCAGTGGGGACATCAATGAGCAGTTCTTC.

The chain has TRBV3-1 (or the pseudogene TRBV3-2) and TRBJ1-1; unclear D gene. This CDR3 contains 13 residues. The germline V gene has CDR1 LGHDT and CDR2 YNNKEL (reference sequence). The V and J ends lost 6 bases and 2 bases respectively, with 10 bases between them. CDR3 sequence (DNA): TGTGCCAGCAGTCCATTTCAAAACACTGAAGCTTTCTTT. Residues: CASSPFQNTEAFF.